These 17 T cell receptor beta chains were sequenced from one sample in a study of shared clonotypes between healthy human individuals. The method was immunoSEQ multiplex PCR; TCRdb's version includes in-frame clones alone and lacks a portion of them. The sample yields about a million clones, 60% to 80% seen once. The sample consisted of memory CD4+ T cells from PBMCs. Sample subset: CD45RA-negative fraction. These receptors came from a man younger than 35 in good health. Some clones in this sample may be carry-over from other donors' samples.

The gene calls are TRBV29-1 and TRBJ1-5; no firm D call. CDR3 length: 14 amino acids. CDR1 is SQVTM, CDR2 ANQGSEA, per germline. V shed 5 bases and J shed 4 bases, with 15 bases lying between them. CDR3 in amino acids: CSVYREPRNQPQHF. The CDR3 DNA follows: TGCAGCGTTTATCGCGAGCCGAGAAATCAGCCCCAGCATTTT. Drawing the rest from reference TRBV29-1 and TRBJ1-5, the complete variable domain is SAVISQKPSRDICQRGTSLTIQCQVDSQVTMMFWYRQQPGQSLTLIATANQGSEATYESGFVIDKFPISRPNLTFSTLTVSNMSPEDSSIYLCSVYREPRNQPQHFGDGTRLSIL.

A remark on this clone: The same CDR3 can be traced to other DNA sequences in this sample. The chain joins TRBV7-3 to TRBJ2-3; 7 positions match TRBD1. CDR3 size: 14 residues. Trimming took 5 bases from V and 1 from J; bases not matched to a gene: 3. Germline loops: CDR1 SGHTA, CDR2 FQGTGA. The CDR3 DNA is TGTGCCAGCAGCCGCGGACAGGGCACAGATACGCAGTATTTT. It yields the protein CASSRGQGTDTQYF.

This chain joins TRBV5-1 and TRBJ2-3; 10 bases are a match to TRBD2. CDR3 size: 17 residues. Germline CDR1 is SGHRS and CDR2 is YFSETQ. The trim removed 4 bases at V and 0 bases at J, leaving 8 bases unmatched. The CDR3: CASSPQTTSGSTDTQYF. In DNA form, the CDR3 reads TGCGCCAGCAGCCCACAAACGACTAGCGGGAGCACAGATACGCAGTATTTT. The variable domain in full, completed from reference TRBV5-1 and TRBJ2-3, reads KAGVTQTPRYLIKTRGQQVTLSCSPISGHRSVSWYQQTPGQGLQFLFEYFSETQRNKGNFPGRFSGRQFSNSRSEMNVSTLELGDSALYLCASSPQTTSGSTDTQYFGPGTRLTVL.

The chain links TRBV28 to TRBJ1-5, with a tentative D call TRBD1 (5 bases). Between the trimmed V and J ends, which lost 4 bases and 1 base, there was a span of 8 bases. In germline, CDR1 is MDHEN, CDR2 SYDVKM. This CDR3 has 14 amino acids. The DNA of the CDR3 is TGTGCCAGCAGTTCCGGGGCGAGCAATCAGCCCCAGCATTTT. Encoded protein: CASSSGASNQPQHF.

This chain links TRBV25-1 with TRBJ1-2, with TRBD1 matching over 8 bases. The V segment lost 2 bases and the J segment 7 bases; nucleotides outside the gene matches: 3. Germline V lookup: CDR1 MGHDK, CDR2 SYGVNS. This CDR3 contains 13 residues. CDR3 coding DNA: TGTGCCAGCAGTGAACAGGGGGCCGGTGGCTACACCTTC. It translates to CASSEQGAGGYTF.

The rearrangement links TRBV7-2 to TRBJ2-5; TRBD1 or TRBD2 may be the D gene (5 bases each). Trimming stripped 3 bases from V and 9 bases from J, with 14 bases between. Germline CDR1 is SGHTA and CDR2 is FQGNSA. CDR3 length: 13 amino acids. CDR3: CASSLGEQWAQYF. CDR3 nucleotides: TGTGCCAGCAGCTTGGGGGAACAGTGGGCCCAGTACTTC. The whole variable domain, remainder taken from reference TRBV7-2 and TRBJ2-5, is GAGVSQSPSNKVTEKGKDVELRCDPISGHTALYWYRQSLGQGLEFLIYFQGNSAPDKSGLPSDRFSAERTGGSVSTLTIQRTQQEDSAVYLCASSLGEQWAQYFGPGTRLLVL.

The rearrangement uses TRBV30 and TRBJ1-2, with 9 bases that match TRBD1. Germline V gives CDR1 GTSNPN, CDR2 SVGIG (reference sequence). Germline trimming cut 7 bases from V and 0 bases from J; bases unmatched to any gene: 12. This CDR3 has 16 amino acids. The CDR3 DNA sequence: TGTGCCTCCCTGGGGACAGGGTCGTCCTCTAACTATGGCTACACCTTC. Protein sequence: CASLGTGSSSNYGYTF. Supplemented by reference TRBV30 and TRBJ1-2, the full variable domain reads SQTIHQWPATLVQPVGSPLSLECTVEGTSNPNLYWYRQAAGRGLQLLFYSVGIGQISSEVPQNLSASRPQDRQFILSSKKLLLSDSGFYLCASLGTGSSSNYGYTFGSGTRLTVV.

The rearrangement uses TRBV19 and TRBJ1-5; no firm D call. CDR1 is LNHDA and CDR2 is SQIVND in the germline V gene (reference sequence). Trimming shortened V by 8 bases and J by 2 bases, and 16 bases separated the two germline ends. CDR3 size: 15 residues. CDR3: CASRIGQRGNQPQHF. The DNA of the CDR3 is TGTGCCAGTCGAATAGGTCAACGAGGCAATCAGCCCCAGCATTTT.

CDR3 protein: CASSVDRVGNEQYF. The CDR3 region has the DNA TGTGCCAGCAGCGTTGACAGGGTCGGGAACGAGCAGTACTTC. The chain couples TRBV9 to TRBJ2-7; 7 bases agree with TRBD1. The CDR3 runs to 14 residues. Germline CDR1 and CDR2: SGDLS and YYNGEE. Trimming cost V 2 bases and J 5 bases; bases outside gene matches: 7. The full variable domain, with the rest looked up from reference TRBV9 and TRBJ2-7, is DSGVTQTPKHLITATGQRVTLRCSPRSGDLSVYWYQQSLDQGLQFLIQYYNGEERAKGNILERFSAQQFPDLHSELNLSSLELGDSALYFCASSVDRVGNEQYFGPGTRLTVT.

This chain connects TRBV11-2 to TRBJ1-3; TRBD1 aligns across 7 bases. The CDR3 is made up of 14 amino acids. Germline V CDR1 and CDR2: SGHAT, FQNNGV. With 5 bases clipped from V and 4 bases from J, the junction kept 5 bases outside the gene matches. The CDR3 region is CASSRQGSGNTIYF. Written as DNA, the CDR3 is TGTGCCAGCAGCCGACAGGGCTCGGGAAACACCATATATTTT.

This chain uses TRBV30 with TRBJ2-1; 8 bases fit TRBD2. The CDR3 consists of 15 residues. CDR1 is GTSNPN, CDR2 SVGIG, per germline (reference sequence). V gave up 3 bases and J gave up 9 bases; unmatched junction bases: 13. The CDR3 coding sequence is TGTGCCTGGAGCGGACTAGCCGCTACGAGGGGTGAGCAGTTCTTC. This gives the protein CAWSGLAATRGEQFF. The full variable domain, its missing parts supplied by reference TRBV30 and TRBJ2-1, is SQTIHQWPATLVQPVGSPLSLECTVEGTSNPNLYWYRQAAGRGLQLLFYSVGIGQISSEVPQNLSASRPQDRQFILSSKKLLLSDSGFYLCAWSGLAATRGEQFFGPGTRLTVL.

The chain links TRBV15 to TRBJ1-1; D may be TRBD1 (5 bases). V shed 7 bases and J shed 2 bases, with 17 bases lying between them. The CDR3 loop spans 15 amino acids. Germline V gene sequence: CDR1 LNHNV, CDR2 YYDKDF (reference sequence). The DNA for the CDR3 is TGTGCCACCAACAAGGGGTACGGTGGAAACACTGAAGCTTTCTTT. Translation gives CATNKGYGGNTEAFF. The variable domain in full, with the rest retrieved from reference TRBV15 and TRBJ1-1, is DAMVIQNPRYQVTQFGKPVTLSCSQTLNHNVMYWYQQKSSQAPKLLFHYYDKDFNNEADTPDNFQSRRPNTSFCFLDIRSPGLGDTAMYLCATNKGYGGNTEAFFGQGTRLTVV.

V gene TRBV6-6 combines with J gene TRBJ2-7; D perhaps matches TRBD2 (6 bases). V lost 8 bases to trimming and J lost 2 bases, with 16 bases between them. The germline gives CDR1 MNHNY, CDR2 SVGAGI (reference sequence). The CDR3 length is 14 residues. DNA of the CDR3: TGTGCCAGCTCAACCGGGACTCGCGCCTACGAGCAGTACTTC. Translating it yields CASSTGTRAYEQYF.

The chain uses TRBV9 and TRBJ2-7; no firm D call. Deletions cut 0 bases from V and 7 bases from J, with 17 bases between. The CDR3 runs 15 residues. Germline-derived CDR1 and CDR2 are SGDLS and YYNGEE. For the CDR3, the DNA is TGTGCCAGCAGCGTAGAGTATTCGGCCGTGGGGGAGCAGTACTTC. This gives the protein CASSVEYSAVGEQYF.

V and J are TRBV4-3 and TRBJ2-5; D unclear. CDR1 is LGHNA, CDR2 YSLEER, per germline. Trimming took off 0 bases at V and 4 bases at J, with 15 bases between the two ends. This CDR3 comprises 16 residues. The CDR3 coding sequence is TGCGCCAGCAGCCAAGAATTGGCCCGAGGACGAGAGACCCAGTACTTC. Amino acids: CASSQELARGRETQYF.

This clone appeared a single time. The chain uses TRBV28 and TRBJ1-5; 8 bases fit TRBD1. The CDR3 is 15 residues long. Germline V gene data show CDR1 as MDHEN and CDR2 as SYDVKM. J lost 2 bases, V lost 5 bases, and 5 bases had no gene match. The CDR3 sequence is CASSLTGEGNQPQHF. The CDR3 nucleotides are TGTGCCAGCAGTCTGACAGGGGAAGGCAATCAGCCCCAGCATTTT. The variable domain in full, with the rest retrieved from reference TRBV28 and TRBJ1-5, is DVKVTQSSRYLVKRTGEKVFLECVQDMDHENMFWYRQDPGLGLRLIYFSYDVKMKEKGDIPEGYSVSREKKERFSLILESASTNQTSMYLCASSLTGEGNQPQHFGDGTRLSIL.

The CDR3 DNA is TGTGCCAGCAATAGGGTGACTAGTCAGAAAGAGACCCAGTACTTC. This encodes CASNRVTSQKETQYF. The rearrangement joins TRBV7-9 to TRBJ2-5; tentative D call: TRBD2 (6 bases). Germline lookup yields CDR1 SEHNR and CDR2 FQNEAQ (reference sequence). CDR3 length equals 15 residues. Trimming took 7 bases from V and 3 from J, leaving 18 bases between them.